A selection of T cell receptor beta chains follows, all from one sample in a study of blood T cells in healthy people across ages. TCRdb recomputed calls from the 5' RACE reads with MiXCR, one row per CDR3 protein. This sample carries over a million distinct CDR3 sequences, roughly 43% of them seen once, and the ten largest clones take roughly 3.7%. Sequenced input: blood. The receptor source for this set is a woman aged 18-29 years in good health. CDR3s include the opening cysteine and the closing phenylalanine or tryptophan. Fields, in order: D gene, V gene, clone size, J gene, CDR3 DNA, CDR3 protein. A D gene is named only where the DNA matches it firmly. Clone size is shown for a subset of rows, as once, few, many or a class of expanded clone.

>-|TRBV7-9|once|TRBJ1-1
TGTGCCAGCAGCTTGGCCCTAAGCGACACTGAAGCTTTCTTT
CASSLALSDTEAFF
>TRBD2|TRBV20-1|few|TRBJ2-1
TGCAGTGCTAGAGCGGCGGCGGGAGAGGCCTACAATGAGCAGTTCTTC
CSARAAAGEAYNEQFF
>-|TRBV7-2|-|TRBJ2-1
TGTGCCAGCAACTTAGGATATCAAGAGACCCAGTTCTTC
CASNLGYQETQFF
>-|TRBV6-2/TRBV6-3|-|TRBJ2-5
TGTGCCAGCAGTTCAAACAGGAATGAGCAGTACTTC
CASSSNRNEQYF
>-|TRBV25-1|-|TRBJ1-6
TGTGCCAGCAGTGAAGATTTGATTTCCATCTATAATTCACCCCTCCACTTT
CASSEDLISIYNSPLHF
>TRBD1|TRBV7-9|-|TRBJ1-3
TGTGCCAGCAGCCCAAAGGGACAGCCCTCTGGAAACACCATATATTTT
CASSPKGQPSGNTIYF
>-|TRBV10-3|-|TRBJ2-7
TGTACCATCAGTGACCTAGGACGGGAGACTCCCTACGAGCAGTACTTC
CTISDLGRETPYEQYF
>TRBD2|TRBV6-5|-|TRBJ2-1
TGTGCCAGCAGTTCCCGGACTAGCGGGAGCGGTAATGAGCAGTTCTTC
CASSSRTSGSGNEQFF
>-|TRBV28|few|TRBJ2-7
TGTGCCAGCAAAGGGTCCCTTGCCTTCTACGAGCAGTACTTC
CASKGSLAFYEQYF
>TRBD2|TRBV27|-|TRBJ2-5
TGTGCCACCCAAGGTCTTGATAGCGGGAGTTGGGCACAGGGGTACAATGAGCAGTACTTC
CATQGLDSGSWAQGYNEQYF
>-|TRBV12-3/TRBV12-4|few|TRBJ1-1
TGTGCCAGCAGTTTAGCAGAGAACACTGACGCTTTCTTT
CASSLAENTDAFF
>TRBD2|TRBV7-8|-|TRBJ2-1
TGTGCCAGCAACAATAGGGGGTTGAGCGGGAGCCACAATGAGCAGTTCTTC
CASNNRGLSGSHNEQFF
>TRBD1|TRBV20-1|once|TRBJ1-6
TGCAGTGCTCGAGGACAGGGGAGAACCTATAATTCACCCCTCCACTTT
CSARGQGRTYNSPLHF
>-|TRBV20-1|few|TRBJ1-6
TGCAGTGCTAGAGATGAGGGCTATAATTCACCCCTCCACTTT
CSARDEGYNSPLHF
>-|TRBV27|few|TRBJ2-4
TGTGCCAGCAGCGCCCGACAGGATTTTATGGCCAAAAACATTCAGTACTTC
CASSARQDFMAKNIQYF
>-|TRBV28|-|TRBJ2-2
TGTGCCAGCGGGCCCCGGGACACCGGGGAGCTGTTTTTT
CASGPRDTGELFF
>-|TRBV4-3|few|TRBJ1-1
TGCGCCAGCAGCCAAGTGACGTGGGAACATTCTAACACTGAAGCTTTCTTT
CASSQVTWEHSNTEAFF
>-|TRBV6-5|-|TRBJ2-1
TGTGCCAGCAGTTACTCGACGTACAATGAGCAGTTCTTC
CASSYSTYNEQFF
>-|TRBV5-1|few|TRBJ2-1
TGCGCCAGCAGCTTATCCACGGCGGGCAATGAGCAGTTCTTC
CASSLSTAGNEQFF
>-|TRBV7-9|-|TRBJ1-2
TGTGCCAGCAGCTTAGTGGGGGCAGTCTTCTATGGCTACACCTTC
CASSLVGAVFYGYTF
>TRBD2|TRBV20-1|few|TRBJ2-1
TGCAGTGCACCTACTAGCGGGAGTTTGAATGAGCAGTTCTTC
CSAPTSGSLNEQFF
>-|TRBV4-3|-|TRBJ2-7
TGCGCCAGCAGCAAGGAGGCTACCTACGAGCGGTACTTC
CASSKEATYERYF
>TRBD2|TRBV27|few|TRBJ2-3
TGTGCCAGATTAGCGGGAGGAACGGATACGCAGTATTTT
CARLAGGTDTQYF
>-|TRBV4-3|-|TRBJ1-4
TGCGCCAGCAGCCAAATTTCCGGTCTATCGGGCGAAAAACTGTTTTTT
CASSQISGLSGEKLFF
>-|TRBV9|-|TRBJ2-5
TGTGCCAGCAGCGTAGACATAATGGGTATTGAGCAGTACTTC
CASSVDIMGIEQYF
>TRBD2|TRBV5-1|few|TRBJ2-7
TGCGCCAGCAGCTTGTCGACGTGGGAGGGAAGCTACGAGCAGTACTTC
CASSLSTWEGSYEQYF
>-|TRBV29-1|few|TRBJ2-7
TGCAGCGTTGCAGTTCCCGCACAAAGCTACGAGCAGTACTTC
CSVAVPAQSYEQYF
>-|TRBV6-6|-|TRBJ1-1
TGTGCCAGCAGTATGGGGATGAACACTGAAGCTTTCTTT
CASSMGMNTEAFF
>TRBD2|TRBV7-2|many|TRBJ2-1
TGTGCCAGCAGCTCAGCTAGCGGGGGTTCCGATGAGCAGTTCTTC
CASSSASGGSDEQFF
>-|TRBV12-3/TRBV12-4|few|TRBJ2-7
TGTGCCAGCAGTTCCCGGGGGGCTTATTCCTACGAGCAGTACTTC
CASSSRGAYSYEQYF
>-|TRBV5-1|-|TRBJ2-2
TGCGCCAGCAGCTTGTACGGTTCGAACACCGGGGAGCTGTTTTTT
CASSLYGSNTGELFF
>-|TRBV27|once|TRBJ1-2
TGTGCCAGCAGATCACTTAGGGACTATGGCTACACCTTC
CASRSLRDYGYTF
>-|TRBV6-1|-|TRBJ2-7
TGTGCCAGCAGTATTAACCAGGGCCTTTACGAGCAGTACTTC
CASSINQGLYEQYF
>-|TRBV5-5|-|TRBJ2-2
TGTGCCAGCAGTTTTGCAGGGATAAGGGAGCTGTTTTTT
CASSFAGIRELFF
>TRBD2|TRBV7-9|-|TRBJ2-1
TGTGCCGGCAGCTCAGGACTAGCGGGAGCCGATGAGCAGTTCTTC
CAGSSGLAGADEQFF
>-|TRBV7-2|-|TRBJ2-1
TGTGCCAGCAGCTCCCGGGAGTACAATGAGCAGTTCTTC
CASSSREYNEQFF
>-|TRBV30|few|TRBJ2-7
TGTGCCTGGAGTTCAGGGACGGGGAACGAGCAGTACTTC
CAWSSGTGNEQYF
>-|TRBV7-2|few|TRBJ2-1
TGTGCCAGCAGCTTGAGCCGGTTTCTCTACAATGAGCAGTTCTTC
CASSLSRFLYNEQFF
>-|TRBV9|-|TRBJ2-1
TGTGCCAGCAGCGTTTACGGAGCCAGGGATGAGCAGTTCTTC
CASSVYGARDEQFF
>-|TRBV29-1|-|TRBJ2-3
TGCAGCGTGGAGGACAGTCTGGGCACAGATACGCAGTATTTT
CSVEDSLGTDTQYF
>TRBD2|TRBV12-3/TRBV12-4|few|TRBJ2-5
TGTGCCAGCAGTTTAATTAGCGGGGGGTACAATGAGCAGTACTTC
CASSLISGGYNEQYF
>TRBD1|TRBV6-5|few|TRBJ1-1
TGTGCCAGCACCCCGGGACAGGGGTTGAGTAAAGCTTTCTTT
CASTPGQGLSKAFF
>-|TRBV20-1|-|TRBJ1-2
TGCAGTGCTAGAGTCCGTGGCCTGGGCTACACCTTC
CSARVRGLGYTF
>-|TRBV2|few|TRBJ1-5
TGTGCCAGCAGGGGACTGAATAGCAATCAGCCCCAGCATTTT
CASRGLNSNQPQHF
>-|TRBV11-1|-|TRBJ1-6
TGTGCCAGCAGCTTCGGACCCCTGAATTCATCCCTCCACTTT
CASSFGPLNSSLHF
>-|TRBV5-1|few|TRBJ2-1
TGCGCCAGCAGCTTGAGTCATTCCTACAATGAGCAGTTCTTC
CASSLSHSYNEQFF
>-|TRBV28|few|TRBJ2-7
TGTGCCAGCAGTTTATCACTGAATGAGCAGTACTTC
CASSLSLNEQYF
>TRBD1|TRBV9|few|TRBJ2-7
TGTGCCAGCAGCCCAAAAACAGGGGGCCAAGAGCAGTACTTC
CASSPKTGGQEQYF
>-|TRBV20-1|-|TRBJ1-1
TGCAGTGCTAGAGTGTTCAGCCGGCAAACTGAAGCTTTCTTT
CSARVFSRQTEAFF
>-|TRBV15|once|TRBJ2-3
TGTGCCACCAGCGAGGTAGAACTCACAGATACGCAGTATTTT
CATSEVELTDTQYF
>TRBD1|TRBV4-1|-|TRBJ2-7
TGCGCCAGCAGCCAAGATCGTAACCCTGACGGGACAGATTCCTACGAGCAGTACTTC
CASSQDRNPDGTDSYEQYF
>TRBD1|TRBV20-1|-|TRBJ2-4
TGCAGTGCTAGCGTGGACAGGGAGAGGAGTCTTATCAGGACAAACATTCAGTACTTC
CSASVDRERSLIRTNIQYF
>TRBD1|TRBV18|few|TRBJ2-3
TGTGCCAGCTCACCGAAGGACAGGGGCACAGATACGCAGTATTTT
CASSPKDRGTDTQYF
>TRBD2|TRBV20-1|few|TRBJ2-5
TGCAGTGCTACCCCGGGGGGAGGGACCCAGTACTTC
CSATPGGGTQYF
>-|TRBV12-3/TRBV12-4|few|TRBJ2-1
TGTGCCAGCAGTTTTGTGGCCGACAATGAGCAGTTCTTC
CASSFVADNEQFF
>-|TRBV21-1|-|TRBJ1-6
TGTGCCAGCGGCAAAGCTTGGTTTTCACCCCTCCACTTT
CASGKAWFSPLHF
>TRBD1|TRBV24-1|-|TRBJ2-3
TGTGCCACCAGTGCGACAGGGGGCACAGATACGCAGTATTTT
CATSATGGTDTQYF